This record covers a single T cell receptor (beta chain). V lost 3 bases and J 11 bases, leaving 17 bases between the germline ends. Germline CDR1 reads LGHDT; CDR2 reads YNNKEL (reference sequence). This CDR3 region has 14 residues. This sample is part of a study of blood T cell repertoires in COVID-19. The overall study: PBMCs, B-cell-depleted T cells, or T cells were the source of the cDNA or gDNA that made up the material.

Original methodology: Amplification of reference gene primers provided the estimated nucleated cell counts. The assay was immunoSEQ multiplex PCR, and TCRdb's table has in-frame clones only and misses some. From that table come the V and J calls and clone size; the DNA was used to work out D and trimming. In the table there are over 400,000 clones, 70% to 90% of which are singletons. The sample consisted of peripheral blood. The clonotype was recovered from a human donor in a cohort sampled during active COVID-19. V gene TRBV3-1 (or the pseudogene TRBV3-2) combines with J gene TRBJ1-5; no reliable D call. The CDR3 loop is CASSQSAGPGTQHF. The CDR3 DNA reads TGTGCCAGCAGCCAGTCTGCCGGGCCCGGGACCCAGCATTTT.